This T cell receptor (beta chain) was observed in a study of OX40 agonist ivuxolimab in advanced cancers. Whole-study context: Males comprised 82.7% of the group, whose mean age was approximately 60 years (range roughly 20 to 85).

Sequencing was performed with immunoSEQ multiplex PCR; in TCRdb, only in-frame clones are kept and a portion is missing. The sample shows 55,000 to 80,000 clones, more than 85% of them seen only once. Autoimmune disease history or systemic immunosuppression was exclusionary. V lost 5 bases and J 0 bases, leaving 14 bases between the germline ends. This CDR3 has 16 residues. Per the germline V gene, CDR1 is SNHLY and CDR2 is FYNNEI. Source: CD4+ or CD8+ T cells sorted from blood, taken in a trial of the OX40 agonist ivuxolimab. J is TRBJ1-3 and V is TRBV2, with D possibly matching TRBD1 (6 bases). This sequence was found in an adult with an advanced solid tumor such as melanoma, head and neck, liver or kidney cancer. The CDR3 spells CASSWLGAASGNTIYF. The CDR3 DNA is TGTGCCAGCAGTTGGCTGGGGGCCGCCTCTGGAAACACCATATATTTT.